This entry is about one T cell receptor beta chain. These data are taken from a study of blood T cell repertoires in COVID-19. The study recruited people aged about 18 to 95 years across approximately 25 US areas. Allocation to cohorts depended on clinical history reported by the participants. The germline gives CDR1 SGDLS, CDR2 YYNGEE. The CDR3 contains 14 residues. The V and J ends lost 5 bases and 7 bases, in that order; junction bases with no gene match: 8. In the authors' workflow: The authors estimated nucleated cell counts from reference gene primer amplification. Sequencing used immunoSEQ multiplex PCR; TCRdb keeps in-frame clones, though not all of them. Clonal size and the V and J genes are those of that table, whereas D and trimming came from the DNA. Of 250,000 or so clones listed, approximately 85% are singletons.

This sequence was found in a woman between 50 and 59 years old who had recovered from COVID-19. The V call is TRBV9, the J call TRBJ1-2; TRBD1 agrees at 10 bases. Sample: PBMCs or T cells enriched from blood (not recorded which). CDR3 amino acids: CASREDRGSLGYTF. CDR3 nucleotide sequence: TGTGCCAGCAGGGAGGACAGGGGGTCTCTTGGCTACACCTTC.